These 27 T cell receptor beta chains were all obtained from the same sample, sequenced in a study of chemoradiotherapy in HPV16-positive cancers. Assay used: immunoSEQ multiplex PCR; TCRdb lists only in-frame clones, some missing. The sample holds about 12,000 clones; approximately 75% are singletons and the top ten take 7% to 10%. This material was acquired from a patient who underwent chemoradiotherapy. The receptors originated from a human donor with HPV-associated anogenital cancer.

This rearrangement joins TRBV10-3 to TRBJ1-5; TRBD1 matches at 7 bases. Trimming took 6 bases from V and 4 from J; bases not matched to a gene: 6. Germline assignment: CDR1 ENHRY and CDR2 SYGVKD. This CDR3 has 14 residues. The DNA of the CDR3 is TGTGCCATCAGACAGACAGGGCTGAATCAGCCCCAGCATTTT. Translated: CAIRQTGLNQPQHF.

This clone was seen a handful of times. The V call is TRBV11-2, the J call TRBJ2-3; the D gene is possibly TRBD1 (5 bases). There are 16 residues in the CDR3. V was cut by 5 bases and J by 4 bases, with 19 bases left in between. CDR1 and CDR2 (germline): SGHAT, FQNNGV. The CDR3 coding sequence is TGTGCCAGCAGCACCCGGACATCAAGTTTGGCAGATACGCAGTATTTT. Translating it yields CASSTRTSSLADTQYF.

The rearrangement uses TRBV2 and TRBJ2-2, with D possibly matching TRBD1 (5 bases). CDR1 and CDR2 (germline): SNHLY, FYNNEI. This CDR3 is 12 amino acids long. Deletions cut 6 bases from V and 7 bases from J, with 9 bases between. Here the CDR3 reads CASRQGNGELFF. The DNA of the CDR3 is TGTGCCAGCAGGCAGGGCAACGGGGAGCTGTTTTTT. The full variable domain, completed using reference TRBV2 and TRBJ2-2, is EPEVTQTPSHQVTQMGQEVILRCVPISNHLYFYWYRQILGQKVEFLVSFYNNEISEKSEIFDDQFSVERPDGSNFTLKIRSTKLEDSAMYFCASRQGNGELFFGEGSRLTVL.

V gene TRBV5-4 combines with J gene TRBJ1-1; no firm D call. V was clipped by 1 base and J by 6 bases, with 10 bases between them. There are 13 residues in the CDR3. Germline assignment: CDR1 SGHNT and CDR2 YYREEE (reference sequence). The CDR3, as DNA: TGTGCCAGCAGCTTGTCGAGCTCAGCTGAAGCTTTCTTT. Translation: CASSLSSSAEAFF. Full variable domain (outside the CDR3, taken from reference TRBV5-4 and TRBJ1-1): ETGVTQSPTHLIKTRGQQVTLRCSSQSGHNTVSWYQQALGQGPQFIFQYYREEENGRGNFPPRFSGLQFPNYSSELNVNALELDDSALYLCASSLSSSAEAFFGQGTRLTVV.

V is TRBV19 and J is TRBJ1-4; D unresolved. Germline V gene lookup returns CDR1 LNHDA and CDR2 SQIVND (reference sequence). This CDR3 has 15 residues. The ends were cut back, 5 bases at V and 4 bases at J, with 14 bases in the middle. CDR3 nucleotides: TGTGCCAGTAGTGCCGCCGGGATAGGTAATGAAAAACTGTTTTTT. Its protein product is CASSAAGIGNEKLFF.

CDR3 region: CATSTYVWDTDEKLFF. The CDR3 DNA sequence: TGTGCCACCAGCACATACGTGTGGGACACGGATGAAAAACTGTTTTTT. The J gene is TRBJ1-4, the V gene TRBV15, with a weak D call TRBD1 (6 bases). Per germline, CDR1 LNHNV and CDR2 YYDKDF (reference sequence). CDR3 size: 16 residues. Trimming shortened V by 4 bases and J by 6 bases, and 18 bases separated the two germline ends.

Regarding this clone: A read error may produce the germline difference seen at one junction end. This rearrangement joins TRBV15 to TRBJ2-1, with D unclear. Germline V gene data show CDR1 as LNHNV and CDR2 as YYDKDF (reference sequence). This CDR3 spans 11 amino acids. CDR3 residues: CATSGDSEQFF. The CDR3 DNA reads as TGTGCCACCAGCGGAGATAGTGAGCAGTTCTTC.

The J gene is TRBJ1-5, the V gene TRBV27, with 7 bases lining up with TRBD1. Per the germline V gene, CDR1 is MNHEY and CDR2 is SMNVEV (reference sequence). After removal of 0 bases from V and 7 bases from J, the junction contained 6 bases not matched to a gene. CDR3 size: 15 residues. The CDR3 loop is CASSLSRGSLQPQHF. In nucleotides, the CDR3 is TGTGCCAGCAGTTTATCCAGGGGGTCTTTACAGCCCCAGCATTTT.

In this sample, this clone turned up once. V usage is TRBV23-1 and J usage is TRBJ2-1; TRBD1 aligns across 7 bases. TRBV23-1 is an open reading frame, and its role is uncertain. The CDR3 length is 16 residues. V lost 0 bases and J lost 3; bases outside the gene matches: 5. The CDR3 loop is CASSQSRQGDYNEQFF. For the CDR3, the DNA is TGCGCCAGCAGTCAATCAAGGCAGGGGGACTACAATGAGCAGTTCTTC.

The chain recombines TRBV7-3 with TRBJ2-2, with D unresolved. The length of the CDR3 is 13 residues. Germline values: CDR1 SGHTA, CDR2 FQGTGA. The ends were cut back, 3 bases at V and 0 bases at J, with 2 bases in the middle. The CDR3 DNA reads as TGTGCCAGCAGCTTCACGAACACCGGGGAGCTGTTTTTT. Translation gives CASSFTNTGELFF.

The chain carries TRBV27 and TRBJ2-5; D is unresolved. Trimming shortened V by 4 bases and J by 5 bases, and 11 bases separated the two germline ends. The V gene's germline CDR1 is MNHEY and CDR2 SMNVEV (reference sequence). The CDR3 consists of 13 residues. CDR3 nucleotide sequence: TGTGCCAGCAGTTGGTTCGTTGGCGAGACCCAGTACTTC. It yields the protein CASSWFVGETQYF.

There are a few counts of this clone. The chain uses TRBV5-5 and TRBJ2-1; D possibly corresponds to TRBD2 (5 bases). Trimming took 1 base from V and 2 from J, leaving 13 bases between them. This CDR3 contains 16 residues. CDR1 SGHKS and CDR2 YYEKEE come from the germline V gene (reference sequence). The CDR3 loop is CASSLILTGTYNEQFF. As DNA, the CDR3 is TGTGCCAGCAGCTTGATATTGACCGGGACCTACAATGAGCAGTTCTTC.

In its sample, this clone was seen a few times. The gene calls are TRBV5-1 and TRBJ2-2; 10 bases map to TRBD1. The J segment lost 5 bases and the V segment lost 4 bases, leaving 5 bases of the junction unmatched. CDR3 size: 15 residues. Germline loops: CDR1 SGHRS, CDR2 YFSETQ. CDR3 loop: CASSVGQGNTGELFF. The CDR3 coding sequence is TGCGCCAGCAGCGTGGGACAGGGGAATACCGGGGAGCTGTTTTTT.

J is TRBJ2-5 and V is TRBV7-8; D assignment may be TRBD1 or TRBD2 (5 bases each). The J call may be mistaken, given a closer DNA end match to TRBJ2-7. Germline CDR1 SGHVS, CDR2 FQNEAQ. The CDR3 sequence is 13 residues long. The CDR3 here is CASSQGDSYEQYF. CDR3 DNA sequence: TGTGCCAGCAGCCAGGGAGACTCCTACGAGCAGTACTTC.

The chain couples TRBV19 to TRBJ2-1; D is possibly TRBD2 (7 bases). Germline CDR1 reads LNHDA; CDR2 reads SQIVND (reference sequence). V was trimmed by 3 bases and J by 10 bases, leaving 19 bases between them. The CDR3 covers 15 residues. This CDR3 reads CASSMNRGGSGEQFF. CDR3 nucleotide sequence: TGTGCCAGTAGTATGAATAGGGGGGGTTCTGGGGAGCAGTTCTTC.

This CDR3 is CASSLDPGGTYEQYF. CDR3 coding DNA: TGTGCCAGCAGCTTAGATCCCGGGGGGACCTACGAGCAGTACTTC. This sequence joins TRBV11-2 and TRBJ2-7; 7 bases agree with TRBD2. J was trimmed by 2 bases and V by 0 bases; bases with no gene match: 4. The CDR3 length is 15 residues. The V gene's germline CDR1 is SGHAT and CDR2 FQNNGV. Supplemented by reference TRBV11-2 and TRBJ2-7, the full variable domain reads EAGVAQSPRYKIIEKRQSVAFWCNPISGHATLYWYQQILGQGPKLLIQFQNNGVVDDSQLPKDRFSAERLKGVDSTLKIQPAKLEDSAVYLCASSLDPGGTYEQYFGPGTRLTVT.

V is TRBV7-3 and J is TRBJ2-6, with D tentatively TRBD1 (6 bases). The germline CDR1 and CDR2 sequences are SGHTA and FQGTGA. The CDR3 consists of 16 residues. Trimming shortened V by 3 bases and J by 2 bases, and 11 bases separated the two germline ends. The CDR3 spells CASSFATGPGANVLTF. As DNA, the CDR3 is TGTGCCAGCAGCTTTGCCACAGGGCCTGGGGCCAACGTCCTGACTTTC.

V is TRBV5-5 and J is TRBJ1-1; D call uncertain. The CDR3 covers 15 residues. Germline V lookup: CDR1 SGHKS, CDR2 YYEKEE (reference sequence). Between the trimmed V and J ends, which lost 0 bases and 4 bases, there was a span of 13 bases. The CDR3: CASSLDRGSGTEAFF. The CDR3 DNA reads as TGTGCCAGCAGCTTGGATCGGGGTAGTGGCACTGAAGCTTTCTTT.

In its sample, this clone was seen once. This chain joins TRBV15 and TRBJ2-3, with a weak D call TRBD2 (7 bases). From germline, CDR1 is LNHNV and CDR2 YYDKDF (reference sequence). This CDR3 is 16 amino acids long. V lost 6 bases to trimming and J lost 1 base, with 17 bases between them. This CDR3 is CATSQRGGDRTDTQYF. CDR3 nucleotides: TGTGCCACCAGTCAGAGGGGGGGGGATCGCACAGATACGCAGTATTTT.

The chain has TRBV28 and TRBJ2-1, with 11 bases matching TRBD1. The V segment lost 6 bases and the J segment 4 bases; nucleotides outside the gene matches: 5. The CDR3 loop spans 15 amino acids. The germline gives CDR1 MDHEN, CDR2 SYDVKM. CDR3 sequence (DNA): TGTGCCAGCAGCACCGGGACAGGGGGGTACAATGAGCAGTTCTTC. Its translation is CASSTGTGGYNEQFF.

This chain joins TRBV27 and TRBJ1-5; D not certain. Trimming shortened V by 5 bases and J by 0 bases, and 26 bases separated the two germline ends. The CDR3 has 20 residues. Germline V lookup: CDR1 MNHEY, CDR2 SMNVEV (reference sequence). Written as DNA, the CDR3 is TGTGCCAGCAGTCTCCCTCCCGGGAGACGGGAAACTTCTAGCAATCAGCCCCAGCATTTT. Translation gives CASSLPPGRRETSSNQPQHF.

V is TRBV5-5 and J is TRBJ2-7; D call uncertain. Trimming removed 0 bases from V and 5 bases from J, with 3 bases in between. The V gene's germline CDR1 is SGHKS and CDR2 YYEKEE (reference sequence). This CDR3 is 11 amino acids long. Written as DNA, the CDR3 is TGTGCCAGCAGCTTGGACCACGAGCAGTACTTC. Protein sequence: CASSLDHEQYF.

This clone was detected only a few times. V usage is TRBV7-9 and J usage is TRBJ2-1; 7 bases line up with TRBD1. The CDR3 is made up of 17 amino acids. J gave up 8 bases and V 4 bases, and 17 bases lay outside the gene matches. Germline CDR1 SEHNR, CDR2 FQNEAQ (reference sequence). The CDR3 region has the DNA TGTGCCAGCAGCTCTAGGACAGGCCAGCACGCCTTCGATGAGCAGTTCTTC. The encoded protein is CASSSRTGQHAFDEQFF.

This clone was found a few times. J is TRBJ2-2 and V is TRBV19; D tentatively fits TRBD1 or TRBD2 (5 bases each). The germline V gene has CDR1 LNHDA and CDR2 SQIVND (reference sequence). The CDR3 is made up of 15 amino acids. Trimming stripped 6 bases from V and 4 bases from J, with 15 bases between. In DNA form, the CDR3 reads TGTGCCAGTAGGGTCGGGACCGCCGCCACCGGGGAGCTGTTTTTT. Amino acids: CASRVGTAATGELFF.

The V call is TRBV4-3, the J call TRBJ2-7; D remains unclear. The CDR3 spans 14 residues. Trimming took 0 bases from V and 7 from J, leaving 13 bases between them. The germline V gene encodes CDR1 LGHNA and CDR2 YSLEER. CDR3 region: CASSQDNNRREQYF. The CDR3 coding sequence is TGCGCCAGCAGCCAAGATAATAACCGTAGGGAGCAGTACTTC.

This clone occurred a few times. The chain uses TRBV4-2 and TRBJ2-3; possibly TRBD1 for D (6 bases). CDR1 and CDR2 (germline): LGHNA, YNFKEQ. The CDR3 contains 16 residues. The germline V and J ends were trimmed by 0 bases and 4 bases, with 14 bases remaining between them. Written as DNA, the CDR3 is TGTGCCAGCAGCCAAGATTTGGGAGAGGGGGCAGATACGCAGTATTTT. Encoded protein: CASSQDLGEGADTQYF.

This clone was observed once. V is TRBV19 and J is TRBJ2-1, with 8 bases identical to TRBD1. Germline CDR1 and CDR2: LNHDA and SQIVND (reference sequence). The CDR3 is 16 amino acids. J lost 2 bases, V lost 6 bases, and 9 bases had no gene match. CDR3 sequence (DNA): TGTGCCAGTAGACCTTTCGGGGACAGGACCTACAATGAGCAGTTCTTC. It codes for CASRPFGDRTYNEQFF. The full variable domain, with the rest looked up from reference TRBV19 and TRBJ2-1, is DGGITQSPKYLFRKEGQNVTLSCEQNLNHDAMYWYRQDPGQGLRLIYYSQIVNDFQKGDIAEGYSVSREKKESFPLTVTSAQKNPTAFYLCASRPFGDRTYNEQFFGPGTRLTVL.